This entry concerns a single T cell receptor beta chain. Its antigen target is currently unknown. No much larger clone is present one base from it, and per-base qualities are unavailable. The data stem from a study of shared clonotypes between healthy human individuals (dated by TCRdb to between 2020 and 2021). Background on the whole study: The cohort included a few men and a couple of women between 18 and 49 years of age. Different laboratories and diverse techniques were used to prepare libraries and sequence TCR repertoires, to increase sequencing depth and limit assay-specific biases. Per donor, three plates each were used for CD4 naive and CD4 memory, two for CD8 naive, and one for CD8 memory. Blood TCR repertoires of a handful of healthy adults were deeply sequenced to estimate repertoire size and the extent of clonotype sharing between individuals. Each donor's leukapheresis produced roughly between roughly 0.85 and 9 billion PBMCs. Summary of the overall study and its limitations: Incomplete sequencing was indicated by rarefaction of sorted-subset datasets, despite the large sequencing depth. The genetic and exposure-history diversity represented was limited by the small number of donors. Sampling was restricted to blood, and TCR repertoires in tissue are likely to differ from TCR repertoires in blood. Higher generation probabilities were observed for clonotypes shared by all four sorted-subset donors than for non-shared clonotypes. Based on pairwise subsampling, the degree of clonotype sharing among donors was expected to be affected by sequencing depth. Naive subsets generally had larger estimated clonotype richness than memory subsets. About 5% of naive CD4, roughly 3.5% of naive CD8, about 2.4% of memory CD4, and around 0.42% of memory CD8 clonotypes were shared across several donors.

Healthy HIV-negative adults with no recently reported acute infections or vaccinations were included as donors. Every donor was a Caucasian adult residing in Nashville, Tennessee, USA. CD4+ T cells were enriched through magnetic negative selection, after which naive cells were positively selected on CD45RA and the remaining negative fraction served as the memory subset. After blood collection by leukapheresis, PBMCs were isolated using Ficoll-Histopaque density gradient centrifugation and then cryopreserved in the vapor phase of liquid nitrogen. Analytical flow cytometry was used to check the purity and quantity of each magnetically sorted T cell population. Each sorted fraction had its genomic DNA isolated and then quantified by UV absorbance on a Nanodrop 2000c. Using the deep immunoSEQ assay, multiplex PCR amplified TCR CDR3 regions from genomic DNA. For each cell subset, the extracted genomic DNA was distributed evenly across all wells of several immunoSEQ 96-well plates, and each plate served as one replicate. For sorted subsets, about 200 ng genomic DNA, equal to approximately 30,000 T cell genomes, was loaded into each replicate PCR. Purified libraries were measured with a Qubit 3.0 fluorometer, size-checked on a Bioanalyzer 2100, and measured again with the KAPA Library Quantification kit. Every immunoSEQ 96-well plate was sequenced on a separate single-read 150-cycle Illumina NextSeq 550 flow cell. As for the authors' bioinformatics: Because the immunoSEQ output held only junctional sequences and lacked quality scores, the filtering could not match the filtering applied to full-length reads. To assign V/J genes and CDR3, sequences were annotated using PyIR, a Python wrapper for IgBLAST v1.9, with IMGT germline references. Reads with weak V/J assignments (E-value above 1e-6), missing CDR3, stop codons, out-of-frame junctions, or ambiguous translated residues were removed. A V3J clonotype was defined by an identical inferred V gene, J gene, and CDR3 amino acid sequence. To compute the percentage overlap between repertoires, the number of shared unique clonotypes was divided by the size of the smaller repertoire. Repertoire richness was assessed with RTK rarefaction, the Chao1 estimator, and Recon v2.1 estimates of unobserved clonotypes. Generation probabilities for all TCRbeta clonotypes obtained by the gDNA method from several donors were computed using OLGA. The immuneACCESS repertoire file appears here via TCRdb, limited to in-frame rearrangements. These files lack a portion of the clones; in checked studies, under half of the deficit traces to unresolved V genes, and the cause of the others is not known. Clonal size and the V and J genes are those of that table, whereas D and trimming came from the DNA. Within this sample are under 600,000 clones, with 95% to 98% of them counted one time only. The ten most abundant clones make up 0.045% to 0.07% of the sample.

CDR1 and CDR2 are read off the germline V gene (reference sequence) as LNHDA and SQIVND. At the junction V is shortened by 1 base and J by 1 base, with 13 bases in between. From the cysteine up to the phenylalanine, the CDR3 has a length of 16 residues. Only the CDR3 DNA stays, 48 bases, in frame from base 1. The clonotype originates from a woman aged 30 to 39 in good health. In this chain, TRBV19 is recombined with TRBJ2-5, with the D gene not confidently named. The source material was naive CD4+ T cells sorted from blood. Read against the paper, the sample's cell subset or site label means: CD45RA+ positively selected. CDR3 sequence: CASSIGVNSPQETQYF. The DNA sequence is as follows: TGTGCCAGTAGTATAGGAGTAAACTCCCCCCAAGAGACCCAGTACTTC.